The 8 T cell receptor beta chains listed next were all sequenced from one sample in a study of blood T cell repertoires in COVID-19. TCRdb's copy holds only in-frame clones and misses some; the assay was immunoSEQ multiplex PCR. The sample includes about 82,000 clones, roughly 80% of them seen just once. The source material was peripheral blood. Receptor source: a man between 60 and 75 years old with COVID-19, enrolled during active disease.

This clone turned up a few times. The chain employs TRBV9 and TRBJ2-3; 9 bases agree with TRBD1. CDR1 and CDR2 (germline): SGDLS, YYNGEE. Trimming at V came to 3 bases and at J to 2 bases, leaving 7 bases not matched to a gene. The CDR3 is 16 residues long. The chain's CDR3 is CASSGARDRVTDTQYF. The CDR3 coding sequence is TGTGCCAGCAGCGGAGCCCGGGACAGGGTCACAGATACGCAGTATTTT.

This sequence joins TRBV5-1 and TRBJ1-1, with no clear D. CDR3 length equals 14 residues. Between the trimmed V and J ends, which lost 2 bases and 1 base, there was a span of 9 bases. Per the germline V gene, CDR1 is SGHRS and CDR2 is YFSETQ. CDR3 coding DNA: TGCGCCAGCAGCTTAAACCGGGAGAACACTGAAGCTTTCTTT. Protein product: CASSLNRENTEAFF.

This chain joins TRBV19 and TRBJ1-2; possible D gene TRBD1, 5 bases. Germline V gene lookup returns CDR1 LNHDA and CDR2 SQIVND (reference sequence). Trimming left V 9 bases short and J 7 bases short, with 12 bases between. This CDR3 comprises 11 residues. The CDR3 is CASDQGFGYTF. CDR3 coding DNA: TGTGCCAGCGATCAGGGCTTTGGCTACACCTTC.

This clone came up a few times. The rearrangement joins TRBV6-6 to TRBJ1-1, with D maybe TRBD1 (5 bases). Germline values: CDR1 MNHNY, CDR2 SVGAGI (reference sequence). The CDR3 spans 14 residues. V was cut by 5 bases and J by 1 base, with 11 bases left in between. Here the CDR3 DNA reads TGTGCCAGCAGTGATCCGACAGCGAACACTGAAGCTTTCTTT. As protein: CASSDPTANTEAFF.

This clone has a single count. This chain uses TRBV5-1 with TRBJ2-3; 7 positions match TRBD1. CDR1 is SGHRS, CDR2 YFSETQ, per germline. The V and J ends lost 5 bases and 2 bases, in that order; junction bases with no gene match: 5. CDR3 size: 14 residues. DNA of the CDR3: TGCGCCAGCAGACCCGGGACAGCCACAGATACGCAGTATTTT. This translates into CASRPGTATDTQYF. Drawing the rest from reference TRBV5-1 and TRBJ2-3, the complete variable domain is KAGVTQTPRYLIKTRGQQVTLSCSPISGHRSVSWYQQTPGQGLQFLFEYFSETQRNKGNFPGRFSGRQFSNSRSEMNVSTLELGDSALYLCASRPGTATDTQYFGPGTRLTVL.

The CDR3 protein is CASSERSPGWNTEAFF. The DNA of the CDR3 is TGTGCCAGCTCGGAAAGGTCTCCAGGCTGGAACACTGAAGCTTTCTTT. V and J are TRBV18 and TRBJ1-1; no reliable D call. Germline V gene data show CDR1 as KGHSH and CDR2 as LQKENI. Trimming cost V 6 bases and J 1 base, with 18 bases left between them. This CDR3 has 16 residues.

Here the CDR3 DNA reads TGCGCCAGCAGCCAAGATGGCGCAGGATATAATTCACCCCTCCACTTT. Translation: CASSQDGAGYNSPLHF. This sequence joins TRBV4-1 and TRBJ1-6; D remains unclear. Germline V gene data show CDR1 as MGHRA and CDR2 as YSYEKL. V was pared by 0 bases and J by 4 bases, with 10 bases between. The CDR3 has 16 residues.

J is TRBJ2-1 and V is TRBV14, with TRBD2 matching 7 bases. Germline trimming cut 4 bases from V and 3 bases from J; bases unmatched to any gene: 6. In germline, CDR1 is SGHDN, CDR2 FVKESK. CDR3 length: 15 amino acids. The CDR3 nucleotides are TGTGCCAGCAGCCGGTCTAGCGGCAACTACAATGAGCAGTTCTTC. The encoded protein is CASSRSSGNYNEQFF.